The 30 T cell receptor beta chains below all came from one sample that was sequenced in a study of blood T cell repertoires in COVID-19. Here immunoSEQ multiplex PCR was the method, and the copy in TCRdb shows in-frame clones only, minus some. This table has about 270,000 clones, 86% appearing once. Material: PBMCs or T cells enriched from blood (not recorded which). The receptors here all came from a woman aged 18-29 years who had recovered from COVID-19.

This clone was counted only a few times. The rearrangement joins TRBV6-5 to TRBJ2-3, with D possibly TRBD2 on 6 matching bases. Between the trimmed V and J ends, which lost 10 bases and 8 bases, there was a span of 25 bases. CDR3 length: 15 amino acids. Looked up from germline, CDR1 is MNHEY and CDR2 is SVGAGI. CDR3 in amino acids: CATPGTLSFLGTQYF. The CDR3 region has the DNA TGTGCCACCCCGGGGACTCTTTCATTTTTGGGTACGCAGTATTTT.

The sample holds one count of this clone. The rearrangement uses TRBV19 and TRBJ1-2, with 8 bases aligning to TRBD1. V dropped 6 bases and J dropped 5; count of bases not matched to a gene: 11. CDR3 length: 15 amino acids. From germline, CDR1 is LNHDA and CDR2 SQIVND (reference sequence). CDR3 protein: CASSETGDFTYGYTF. As DNA, the CDR3 is TGTGCCAGTAGCGAGACAGGGGATTTTACTTATGGCTACACCTTC.

The chain is built from TRBV12-3 or TRBV12-4 and TRBJ2-3; D unclear. There are 12 residues in the CDR3. Trimming removed 6 bases at V and 3 bases at J, with 7 bases between. The CDR3 bases are TGTGCCAGCAGCCTACAGACAGATACGCAGTATTTT. Its translation: CASSLQTDTQYF.

The chain joins TRBV7-3 to TRBJ1-5; a possible D gene is TRBD1 (6 bases). Germline values: CDR1 SGHTA, CDR2 FQGTGA. There are 19 residues in the CDR3. Trimming stripped 10 bases from V and 0 bases from J, with 28 bases between. CDR3 coding DNA: TGTGCCAAAACACTATTGCCCCGGGACAAGACTTATAGCAATCAGCCCCAGCATTTT. Protein sequence: CAKTLLPRDKTYSNQPQHF.

This chain links TRBV7-2 with TRBJ1-2; 8 bases fit TRBD1. The germline V gene encodes CDR1 SGHTA and CDR2 FQGNSA. V lost 4 bases to trimming and J lost 3 bases; unmatched junction nucleotides: 10. The CDR3 loop spans 16 amino acids. DNA for the CDR3: TGTGCCAGCAGCTCGGGACGGGACAGGAGACACTATGGCTACACCTTC. Translating it yields CASSSGRDRRHYGYTF.

This clone was recorded once. This rearrangement joins TRBV5-6 to TRBJ1-5; D possibly corresponds to TRBD1 (5 bases). The germline V and J ends were trimmed by 0 bases and 4 bases, with 14 bases remaining between them. CDR1 SGHDT and CDR2 YYEEEE come from the germline V gene. The CDR3 contains 16 residues. This CDR3 is CASSLGQGDRNQPQHF. Here the CDR3 DNA reads TGTGCCAGCAGCTTGGGTCAGGGTGACCGTAATCAGCCCCAGCATTTT.

This clone was recorded a few times. This rearrangement joins TRBV19 to TRBJ2-3, with TRBD2 matching over 12 bases. The junction had 5 bases not matched to a gene; V was cut back by 8 bases and J by 2 bases. CDR1 and CDR2 (germline): LNHDA, SQIVND (reference sequence). The CDR3 is 15 residues long. DNA for the CDR3: TGTGCCAGTGGTCGACTAGCGGGAGACACAGATACGCAGTATTTT. Its protein is CASGRLAGDTDTQYF.

The chain joins TRBV2 to TRBJ1-2, with a possible D match to TRBD1 (6 bases). The CDR3 is 14 amino acids. Germline values: CDR1 SNHLY, CDR2 FYNNEI. V lost 5 bases, J lost 8 bases, and 18 bases lay in between. CDR3 in amino acids: CASSFNDRPEGYTF. The CDR3 DNA follows: TGTGCCAGCAGTTTTAATGACAGGCCGGAGGGCTACACCTTC.

CDR3 nucleotides: TGTGCCAGTAGTATAGACAGGACTAGCGGGAATGAGCAGTTCTTC. Encoded protein: CASSIDRTSGNEQFF. The chain combines TRBV19 with TRBJ2-1; 11 bases match TRBD2. The CDR3 sequence is 15 residues long. V was clipped by 0 bases and J by 7 bases; unmatched bases: 2. CDR1 and CDR2 (germline): LNHDA, SQIVND (reference sequence).

This sequence joins TRBV5-4 and TRBJ2-3; TRBD2 matches at 10 bases. The length of the CDR3 is 16 residues. Per germline, CDR1 SGHNT and CDR2 YYREEE (reference sequence). V lost 0 bases and J lost 10; bases outside the gene matches: 11. The CDR3 nucleotides read TGTGCCAGCAGCTTGGAGTCTAGCGGGAGCCTGAGCGCGCAGTATTTT. It is translated as CASSLESSGSLSAQYF.

The CDR3 nucleotides read TGCGCCAGCAGTTCACAGGCGTTATATGGCTACACCTTC. This encodes CASSSQALYGYTF. The rearrangement joins TRBV23-1 to TRBJ1-2, with a weak D call TRBD1 (5 bases). TRBV23-1 is noted as an ORF with a role that remains uncertain. This CDR3 region has 13 residues. V was pared by 5 bases and J by 5 bases, with 12 bases between.

The chain recombines TRBV9 with TRBJ1-2, with unresolved D. V was trimmed by 0 bases and J by 3 bases, leaving 9 bases between them. This CDR3 spans 14 amino acids. CDR1 and CDR2 from the germline V gene are SGDLS and YYNGEE. Here the CDR3 reads CASSVGAKDYGYTF. Here the CDR3 DNA reads TGTGCCAGCAGCGTAGGGGCCAAGGACTATGGCTACACCTTC.

The chain employs TRBV30 and TRBJ2-5; 8 nucleotides agree with TRBD1. With V trimmed by 3 bases and J by 1 base, 10 bases remained unmatched. Germline V gene sequence: CDR1 GTSNPN, CDR2 SVGIG (reference sequence). The CDR3 covers 16 residues. CDR3 region: CAWSHRGAGSQETQYF. In DNA, the CDR3 is TGTGCCTGGAGCCACAGGGGGGCAGGGAGCCAAGAGACCCAGTACTTC.

This sequence joins TRBV7-2 and TRBJ1-4; unclear D gene. The length of the CDR3 is 14 residues. Germline V lookup: CDR1 SGHTA, CDR2 FQGNSA. Trimming shortened V by 4 bases and J by 8 bases, and 14 bases separated the two germline ends. For the CDR3, the DNA is TGTGCCAGCAGCTCCCGACGCGGAACGGAAAAACTGTTTTTT. It translates to CASSSRRGTEKLFF.

This clone was counted only a few times. The rearrangement links TRBV3-1 (or the pseudogene TRBV3-2) to TRBJ1-1; D unclear. V was shortened by 7 bases and J by 7 bases, with 19 bases between the two germline ends. The CDR3 covers 14 residues. Germline V gene sequence: CDR1 LGHDT, CDR2 YNNKEL (reference sequence). CDR3 nucleotide sequence: TGTGCCAGCACCAAAGAATTCCACGGTAGTGAAGCTTTCTTT. Protein product: CASTKEFHGSEAFF.

V usage is TRBV9 and J usage is TRBJ2-1; D ambiguous. V was cut by 3 bases and J by 5 bases, with 12 bases left in between. CDR3 length: 14 residues. The germline V gene has CDR1 SGDLS and CDR2 YYNGEE. The CDR3, as DNA: TGTGCCAGCAGCGCCGCGGAAAGAGACAATGAGCAGTTCTTC. Its translation: CASSAAERDNEQFF. The whole variable domain, remainder taken from reference TRBV9 and TRBJ2-1, is DSGVTQTPKHLITATGQRVTLRCSPRSGDLSVYWYQQSLDQGLQFLIQYYNGEERAKGNILERFSAQQFPDLHSELNLSSLELGDSALYFCASSAAERDNEQFFGPGTRLTVL.

This clone was detected many times. The chain combines TRBV14 with TRBJ2-5; TRBD2 matches at 9 bases. The junction had 12 bases not matched to a gene; V was cut back by 3 bases and J by 7 bases. The germline V gene has CDR1 SGHDN and CDR2 FVKESK. This CDR3 is built from 16 residues. The CDR3 bases are TGTGCCAGCAGCCAGAGATTAGCGGGGGCCGGGGGGACCCAGTACTTC. It codes for CASSQRLAGAGGTQYF.

This chain links TRBV12-1 with TRBJ1-2; the D segment call TRBD1 is taken from the table without a DNA check. TRBV12-1 is deemed a pseudogene. CDR3 size: 14 residues. The CDR3 DNA is TGTGCCAGCAGCGGGGGGACAGGGTGGTCTGGCTACACCTTC. Its translation is CASSGGTGWSGYTF.

This clone was observed a few times. The chain is built from TRBV7-2 and TRBJ2-1, with 10 positions matching TRBD2. This CDR3 spans 17 amino acids. V trimming: 5 bases; J trimming: 7 bases; junction bases outside the gene matches: 14. The V gene's germline CDR1 is SGHTA and CDR2 FQGNSA. This CDR3 is CASSTHQRGGQINEQFF. For the CDR3, the DNA is TGTGCCAGCAGCACGCACCAGCGGGGGGGTCAAATAAATGAGCAGTTCTTC.

The rearrangement links TRBV4-3 to TRBJ1-4, with 10 bases identical to TRBD1. From germline, CDR1 is LGHNA and CDR2 YSLEER. The V segment lost 4 bases and the J segment 4 bases; nucleotides outside the gene matches: 9. The CDR3 is 17 amino acids. The CDR3 spells CASSPWRDRGYNEKLFF. The CDR3 DNA is TGCGCCAGCAGCCCATGGAGGGACAGGGGATATAATGAAAAACTGTTTTTT.

The genes are TRBV29-1 and TRBJ1-4; 7 nucleotides match TRBD1. Germline CDR1 SQVTM, CDR2 ANQGSEA. The V and J ends lost 7 bases and 6 bases, in that order; junction bases with no gene match: 5. The CDR3 is 12 amino acids. CDR3 bases: TGCAGCGCAAGGGGGCTGGATGAAAAACTGTTTTTT. It translates to CSARGLDEKLFF. Looking up the rest from reference TRBV29-1 and TRBJ1-4 gives the full variable domain: SAVISQKPSRDICQRGTSLTIQCQVDSQVTMMFWYRQQPGQSLTLIATANQGSEATYESGFVIDKFPISRPNLTFSTLTVSNMSPEDSSIYLCSARGLDEKLFFGSGTQLSVL.

The chain joins TRBV11-2 to TRBJ2-3; D is unclear. V gave up 1 base and J gave up 4 bases, with 9 bases separating them. Germline CDR1 reads SGHAT; CDR2 reads FQNNGV. CDR3 length: 14 amino acids. The CDR3 here is CASSLVSSSDTQYF. The CDR3 DNA reads as TGTGCCAGCAGCTTAGTTAGCAGTTCAGATACGCAGTATTTT.

The chain uses TRBV28 and TRBJ2-7, with TRBD2 matching 8 bases. Unmatched junction bases numbered 11, after V lost 4 bases and J lost 3 bases. The CDR3 is 16 amino acids. From germline, CDR1 is MDHEN and CDR2 SYDVKM. CDR3 in amino acids: CASSSLGTRMSYEQYF. CDR3 nucleotides: TGTGCCAGCAGTTCGCTGGGGACTAGAATGAGCTACGAGCAGTACTTC. The whole variable domain, remainder taken from reference TRBV28 and TRBJ2-7, is DVKVTQSSRYLVKRTGEKVFLECVQDMDHENMFWYRQDPGLGLRLIYFSYDVKMKEKGDIPEGYSVSREKKERFSLILESASTNQTSMYLCASSSLGTRMSYEQYFGPGTRLTVT.

The chain employs TRBV19 and TRBJ1-5; maybe TRBD1 (6 bases). Germline lookup yields CDR1 LNHDA and CDR2 SQIVND (reference sequence). V lost 6 bases to trimming and J lost 6 bases, with 18 bases between them. This CDR3 has 15 amino acids. This chain's CDR3 is CASRRDILTGQPQHF. In nucleotides, the CDR3 is TGTGCCAGTAGACGGGACATCCTAACGGGTCAGCCCCAGCATTTT.

This chain connects TRBV4-3 to TRBJ1-2; D call uncertain. V was trimmed by 1 base and J by 14 bases, leaving 20 bases between them. This CDR3 is built from 14 residues. The germline V gene has CDR1 LGHNA and CDR2 YSLEER. CDR3 coding DNA: TGCGCCAGCAGCCAAGGTTGGCAGTCACCTCGGGAGACCTTC. Translated: CASSQGWQSPRETF.

In this sample, this clone turned up a few times. The chain combines TRBV6-2 or TRBV6-3 with TRBJ2-1; no clear D. With 2 bases removed from V and 3 bases from J, the gap between germline ends came to 5 bases. Per the germline V gene, CDR1 is MNHEY and CDR2 is SVGEGT. The CDR3 sequence is 13 residues long. The CDR3 nucleotides read TGTGCCAGCAGTTACACCTACTACAATGAGCAGTTCTTC. Translation: CASSYTYYNEQFF.

The V and J genes are TRBV3-1 (or the pseudogene TRBV3-2) and TRBJ1-2; maybe TRBD1 (5 bases). The V end lost 1 base, the J end lost 7 bases, and 13 bases lay between the germline ends. The length of the CDR3 is 14 residues. Germline CDR1 is LGHDT and CDR2 is YNNKEL (reference sequence). CDR3 nucleotide sequence: TGTGCCAGCAGCCAAGCTTCGGACGGGGGTGGCTACACCTTC. Translating it yields CASSQASDGGGYTF.

The chain employs TRBV7-9 and TRBJ1-2; D uncertain. Germline-derived CDR1 and CDR2 are SEHNR and FQNEAQ (reference sequence). The CDR3 contains 14 residues. V dropped 3 bases and J dropped 1 base, with 9 bases sitting between them. For the CDR3, the DNA is TGTGCCAGCAGCTTGGGAGGGAATAACTATGGCTACACCTTC. This translates into CASSLGGNNYGYTF.

The chain uses TRBV4-1 and TRBJ1-2, with D perhaps TRBD1 (6 bases). The CDR3 loop spans 16 amino acids. With 0 bases removed from V and 3 bases from J, the gap between germline ends came to 14 bases. Per the germline V gene, CDR1 is MGHRA and CDR2 is YSYEKL. The CDR3 sequence: CASSQEETRGDYGYTF. The CDR3 bases are TGCGCCAGCAGCCAAGAGGAGACCAGGGGTGACTATGGCTACACCTTC.

This clone appeared a single time. J is TRBJ2-5 and V is TRBV29-1; weak D call: TRBD2 (6 bases). V lost 7 bases and J lost 4, with 13 bases in between. This CDR3 spans 12 amino acids. From germline, CDR1 is SQVTM and CDR2 ANQGSEA. The CDR3: CSAGGSLETQYF. The CDR3 bases are TGCAGCGCCGGGGGTAGTTTAGAGACCCAGTACTTC.